This T cell receptor beta chain was recovered during a study of PD-L1 blockade in urothelial cancer. Study background: At 3 weeks (second dose) and 6 weeks after starting treatment, blood was analyzed.

Overall study results and limits: Tumor-associated clones in the blood of durable-benefit patients grew more at 3 weeks.

Spiking each PCR with synthetic TCR analog templates was performed. Profiling relied on immunoSEQ multiplex PCR, and the TCRdb table lists in-frame clones only, not all of them. The sample records roughly 20,000 clones, 90% being singletons. Worth noting for this clone: The antigen is not known.

Patients each gave 1 to 8 samples, pretreatment and on-treatment. The sequenced sample was PBMCs, obtained around atezolizumab (anti-PD-L1) treatment. The TCR originated in a woman aged 55-75 years with urothelial cancer.

The CDR3 region has the DNA TGTGCCAGCTCACAGACAGGGGAGAAGACCAAAAACATTCAGTACTTC. Translation: CASSQTGEKTKNIQYF. V usage is TRBV18 and J usage is TRBJ2-4; 8 nucleotides agree with TRBD1. Germline lookup yields CDR1 KGHSH and CDR2 LQKENI. The trim removed 4 bases at V and 2 bases at J, leaving 7 bases unmatched. The CDR3 loop spans 16 amino acids.